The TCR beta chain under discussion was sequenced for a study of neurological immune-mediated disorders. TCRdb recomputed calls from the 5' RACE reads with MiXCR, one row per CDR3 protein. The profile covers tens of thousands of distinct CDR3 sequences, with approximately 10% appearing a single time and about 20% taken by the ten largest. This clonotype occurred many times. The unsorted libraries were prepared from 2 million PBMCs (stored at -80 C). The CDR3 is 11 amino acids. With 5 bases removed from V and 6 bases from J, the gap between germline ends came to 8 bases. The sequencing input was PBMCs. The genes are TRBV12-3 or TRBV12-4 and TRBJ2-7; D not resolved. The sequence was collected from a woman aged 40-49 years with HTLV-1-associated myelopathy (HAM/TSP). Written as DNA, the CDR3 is TGTGCCAGCAGTCGCTCTGGCGAGCAGTACTTC. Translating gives CASSRSGEQYF.